Listed below are T cell receptor beta chains from one sample, sequenced in a study of a mutant IDH1 vaccine in newly diagnosed glioma. TCRdb's copy holds only in-frame clones and misses some; the assay was immunoSEQ multiplex PCR. Of 90,000 to 100,000 clones in the sample, 85% to 90% were seen once. The input for sequencing was PBMCs, taken from a glioma patient treated with radiotherapy, temozolomide or both. These receptors all stem from a woman between 45 and 60 years old with glioma. CDR3s include the opening cysteine and the closing phenylalanine or tryptophan. The D gene is left open where the match is weak.

CASRRDTSSYEQYF | . | TRBV6-1
CASSLQVMNTEAFF | . | TRBV11-2
CASSQKNTEAFF | . | TRBV4-2
CSVRTGVSYNEQFF | TRBD1 | TRBV29-1
CASSLGGQGSPLHF | . | TRBV7-3
CSVGGLLGETQYF | . | TRBV29-1
CASSPGLRDYPSEQFF | TRBD2 | TRBV5-1
CASSVDRVTGHF | TRBD1 | TRBV2
CASSMPARGNQPQHF | . | TRBV19
CASSPPWEKAKNEQFF | . | TRBV7-9
CASSLGEGVADTQYF | . | TRBV5-4
CASSEEPPRYEQYF | . | TRBV25-1
CASSTGTSGYNEQFF | TRBD2 | TRBV6-5
CASMSEVHEQFF | . | TRBV28
CASSFSALTVYGYTF | . | TRBV5-1
CASSIGRGGTEAFF | . | TRBV19
CASSEALAGEETQYF | TRBD2 | TRBV6-1
CASSEYRKHEQFF | . | TRBV25-1
CASSKRLTGEQPQHF | . | TRBV21-1
CASSLGGLGITGELFF | TRBD2 | TRBV7-3
CASSEGQRTPLHF | TRBD1 | TRBV6-1
CASSDLAGWNEQFF | TRBD2 | TRBV10-2
CASSLDIGVGFNEQFF | . | TRBV7-8
CASSKGGGTYEQYF | . | TRBV4-1
CASSPTTGEKLFF | . | TRBV18
CASSPAVDRNTIYF | . | TRBV6-6
CSVETASIPLKTQYF | . | TRBV29-1
CASSLSGRPLEQYF | TRBD2 | TRBV28
CASSEFGTWTDTQYF | . | TRBV10-1
CASTTGARYGYTF | TRBD1 | TRBV28
CASSRDSPETQYF | . | TRBV6-5
CASSYSGGEQYF | . | TRBV6-5
CASSLRGNEQFF | . | TRBV7-9
CASSNPGQTYEQYF | TRBD1 | TRBV6-5
CASSSTGVGTEAFF | TRBD1 | TRBV6-5
CASSEGIIRTGVFQPQHF | TRBD1 | TRBV2
CASSPDSYNEQFF | . | TRBV18
CASTSRASGRSDTQYF | TRBD2 | TRBV7-8
CASGQRTAAAYNEQFF | . | TRBV12-5
CASSSSGTLLEQYF | . | TRBV7-9
CASSPNGRNFNQPQHF | . | TRBV5-1
CASSRPTSGSRDTQYF | TRBD2 | TRBV27
CASSLGNEQFF | . | TRBV5-1
CASSFSWTGGNTGELFF | TRBD1 | TRBV7-3
CASSQEGRKTEAFF | . | TRBV4-1
CASSLNPYEQYF | . | TRBV5-5
CASSLGQNNSPLHF | TRBD1 | TRBV5-5
CASSPWDGMNTEAFF | . | TRBV7-9
CASSQAMGYQSSYNEQFF | . | TRBV14
CASSYSTLGYTDTQYF | . | TRBV6-5
CASSEAGRTEAFF | . | TRBV5-1
CASSAGAVAGNTIYF | . | TRBV5-1
CASSIIPYIHFEAFF | . | TRBV19
CAWSVWGVTDTIYF | . | TRBV30
CAWTGQGTGLGNQPQHF | TRBD1 | TRBV30
CASSLGDGRGTDTQYF | TRBD2 | TRBV7-7
CASSTGMIVGTQYF | . | TRBV19